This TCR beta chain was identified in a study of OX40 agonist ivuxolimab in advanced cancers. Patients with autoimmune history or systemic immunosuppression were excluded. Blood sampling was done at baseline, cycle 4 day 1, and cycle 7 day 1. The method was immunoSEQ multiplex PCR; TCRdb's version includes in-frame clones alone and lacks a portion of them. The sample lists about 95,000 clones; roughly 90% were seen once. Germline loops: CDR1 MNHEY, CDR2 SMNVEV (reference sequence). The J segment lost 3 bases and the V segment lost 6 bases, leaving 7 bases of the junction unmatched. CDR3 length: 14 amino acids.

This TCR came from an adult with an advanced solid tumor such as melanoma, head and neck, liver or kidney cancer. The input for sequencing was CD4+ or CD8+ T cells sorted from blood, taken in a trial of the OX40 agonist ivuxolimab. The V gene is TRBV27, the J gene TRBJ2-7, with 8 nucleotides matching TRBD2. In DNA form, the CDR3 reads TGTGCCAGCAGCGGGGGGGGCGAACGCTACGAGCAGTACTTC. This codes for CASSGGGERYEQYF.